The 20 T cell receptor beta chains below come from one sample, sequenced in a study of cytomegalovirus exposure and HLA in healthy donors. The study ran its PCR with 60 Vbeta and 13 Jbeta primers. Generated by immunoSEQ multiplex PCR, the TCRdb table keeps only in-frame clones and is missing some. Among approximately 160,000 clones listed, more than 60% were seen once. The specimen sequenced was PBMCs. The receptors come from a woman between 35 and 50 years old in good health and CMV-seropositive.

This chain's CDR3 is CASSPRERGYTEAFF. The CDR3 bases are TGTGCCAGCAGTCCCCGTGAGAGGGGGTACACTGAAGCTTTCTTT. The genes are TRBV27 and TRBJ1-1; D perhaps matches TRBD1 (6 bases). V was trimmed by 5 bases and J by 3 bases, leaving 16 bases between them. CDR3 size: 15 residues. The germline gives CDR1 MNHEY, CDR2 SMNVEV (reference sequence).

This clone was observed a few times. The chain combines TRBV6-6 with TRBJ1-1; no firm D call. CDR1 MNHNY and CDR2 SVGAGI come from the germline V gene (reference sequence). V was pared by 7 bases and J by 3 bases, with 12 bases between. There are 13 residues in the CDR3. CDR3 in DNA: TGTGCCAGCACTACACTGAGGTACACTGAAGCTTTCTTT. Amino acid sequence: CASTTLRYTEAFF.

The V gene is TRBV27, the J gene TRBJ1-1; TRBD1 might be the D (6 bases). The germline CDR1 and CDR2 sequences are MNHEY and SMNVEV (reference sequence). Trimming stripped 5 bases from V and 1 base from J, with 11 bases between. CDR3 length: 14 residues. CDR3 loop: CASSPQGPNTEAFF. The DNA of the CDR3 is TGTGCCAGCAGTCCACAGGGCCCGAACACTGAAGCTTTCTTT.

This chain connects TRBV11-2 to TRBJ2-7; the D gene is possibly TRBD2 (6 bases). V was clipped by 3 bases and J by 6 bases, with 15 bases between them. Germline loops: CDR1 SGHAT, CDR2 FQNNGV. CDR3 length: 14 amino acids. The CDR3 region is CASSFGGSVGEQYF. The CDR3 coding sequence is TGTGCCAGCAGCTTTGGGGGGTCGGTAGGCGAGCAGTACTTC.

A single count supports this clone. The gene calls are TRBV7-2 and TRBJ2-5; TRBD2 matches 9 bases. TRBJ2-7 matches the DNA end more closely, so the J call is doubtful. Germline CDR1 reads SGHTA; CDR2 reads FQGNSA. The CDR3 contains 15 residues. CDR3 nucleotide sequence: TGTGCCAGCAGCAAACAGCGGGGGGAAACCTACGAGCAGTACTTC. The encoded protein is CASSKQRGETYEQYF.

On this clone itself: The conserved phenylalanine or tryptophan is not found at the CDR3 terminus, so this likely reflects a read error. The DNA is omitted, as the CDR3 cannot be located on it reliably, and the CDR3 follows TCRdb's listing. The CDR3 region is CASSLGRGYVFL. This rearrangement joins TRBV2 to TRBJ1-1. The CDR3 is 12 residues long, counting both termini. Germline V gene sequence: CDR1 SNHLY, CDR2 FYNNEI.

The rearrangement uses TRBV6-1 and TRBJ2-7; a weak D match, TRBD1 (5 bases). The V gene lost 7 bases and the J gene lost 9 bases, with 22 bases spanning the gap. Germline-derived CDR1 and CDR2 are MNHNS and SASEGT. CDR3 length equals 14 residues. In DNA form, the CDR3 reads TGTGCCAGCATGGACACTGGGGTCAGCGAGCGGCAGTACTTC. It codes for CASMDTGVSERQYF.

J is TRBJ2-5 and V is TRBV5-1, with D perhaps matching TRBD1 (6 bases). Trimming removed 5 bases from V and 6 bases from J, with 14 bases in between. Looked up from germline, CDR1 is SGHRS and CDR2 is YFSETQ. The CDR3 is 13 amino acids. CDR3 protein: CASSSQGWQTQYF. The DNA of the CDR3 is TGCGCCAGCAGTTCACAGGGTTGGCAGACCCAGTACTTC.

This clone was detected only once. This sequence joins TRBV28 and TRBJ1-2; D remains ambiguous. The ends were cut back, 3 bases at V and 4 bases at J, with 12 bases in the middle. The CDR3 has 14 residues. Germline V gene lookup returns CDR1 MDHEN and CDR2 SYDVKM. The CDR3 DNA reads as TGTGCCAGCAGTTTGGTCGGATACAGCTATGGCTACACCTTC. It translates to CASSLVGYSYGYTF.

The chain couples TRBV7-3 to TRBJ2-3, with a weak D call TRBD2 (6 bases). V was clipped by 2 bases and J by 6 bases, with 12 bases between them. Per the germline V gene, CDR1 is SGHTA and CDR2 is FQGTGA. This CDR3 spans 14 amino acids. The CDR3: CASSLWTTGDTQYF. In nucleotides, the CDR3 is TGTGCCAGCAGCTTATGGACTACCGGTGATACGCAGTATTTT.

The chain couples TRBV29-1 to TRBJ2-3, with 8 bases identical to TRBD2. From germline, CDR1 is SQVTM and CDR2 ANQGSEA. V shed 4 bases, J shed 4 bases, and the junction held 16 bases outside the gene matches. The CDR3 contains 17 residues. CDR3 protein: CSVAVGGGGRSADTQYF. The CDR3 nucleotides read TGCAGCGTTGCCGTGGGTGGCGGGGGGAGGTCAGCAGATACGCAGTATTTT.

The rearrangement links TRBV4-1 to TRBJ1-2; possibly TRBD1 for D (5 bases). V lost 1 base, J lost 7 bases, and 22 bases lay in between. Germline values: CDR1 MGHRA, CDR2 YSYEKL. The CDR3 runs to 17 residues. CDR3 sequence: CASSQVSLQGDRGGYTF. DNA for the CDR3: TGCGCCAGCAGCCAAGTCAGTCTTCAGGGTGATCGTGGTGGCTACACCTTC.

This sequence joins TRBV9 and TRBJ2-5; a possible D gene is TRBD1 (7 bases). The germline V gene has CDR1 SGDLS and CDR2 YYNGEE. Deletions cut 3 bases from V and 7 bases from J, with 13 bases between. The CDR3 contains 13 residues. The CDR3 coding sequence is TGTGCCAGCAGCGCGATCCAGGGGGGGACCCAGTACTTC. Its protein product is CASSAIQGGTQYF.

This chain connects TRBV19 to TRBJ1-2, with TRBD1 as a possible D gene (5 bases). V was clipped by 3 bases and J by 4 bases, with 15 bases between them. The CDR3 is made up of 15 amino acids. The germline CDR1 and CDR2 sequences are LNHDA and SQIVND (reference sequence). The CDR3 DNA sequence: TGTGCCAGTAGTATCTGGGCAGGGTCGGGCTATGGCTACACCTTC. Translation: CASSIWAGSGYGYTF.

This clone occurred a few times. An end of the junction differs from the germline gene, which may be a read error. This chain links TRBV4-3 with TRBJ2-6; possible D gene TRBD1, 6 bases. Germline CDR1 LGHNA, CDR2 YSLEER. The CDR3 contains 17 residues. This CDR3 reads CASSQDWDNSGANGLTF. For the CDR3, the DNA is TGCGCCAGCAGCCAAGATTGGGACAACTCTGGGGCCAACGGCCTGACTTTC.

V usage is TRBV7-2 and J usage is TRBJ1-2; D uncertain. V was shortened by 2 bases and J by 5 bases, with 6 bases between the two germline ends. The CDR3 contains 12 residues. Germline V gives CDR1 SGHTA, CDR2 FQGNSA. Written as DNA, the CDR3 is TGTGCCAGCAGCTTACTGAGTTATGGCTACACCTTC. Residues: CASSLLSYGYTF.

CDR3 sequence reads: CASSGGTGQGGEQFF. In DNA form, the CDR3 reads TGTGCCAGCAGTGGGGGGACAGGGCAAGGGGGTGAGCAGTTCTTC. This chain links TRBV2 with TRBJ2-1; 9 positions agree with TRBD1. The CDR3 length is 15 residues. V was pared by 4 bases and J by 9 bases, with 10 bases of the junction left unmatched. Germline CDR1 and CDR2: SNHLY and FYNNEI.

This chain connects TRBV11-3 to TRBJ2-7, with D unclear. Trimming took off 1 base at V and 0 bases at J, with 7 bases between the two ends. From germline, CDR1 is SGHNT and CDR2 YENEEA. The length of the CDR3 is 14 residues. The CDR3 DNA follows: TGTGCCAGCAGCTTAGGTGCGGTCTCCTACGAGCAGTACTTC. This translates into CASSLGAVSYEQYF.

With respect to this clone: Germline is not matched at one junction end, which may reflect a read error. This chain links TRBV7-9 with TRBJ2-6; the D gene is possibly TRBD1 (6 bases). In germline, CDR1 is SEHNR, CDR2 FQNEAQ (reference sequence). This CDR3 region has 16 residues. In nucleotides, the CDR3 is TGTTCCAGCAGCCCTCGCGGACAGTCTGGGGCCAACGTCCTGACTTTC. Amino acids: CSSSPRGQSGANVLTF.

The CDR3 DNA sequence: TGCAGCGTCCGTGTCCACGCAACAGGGACAGGTGAAGCTTTCTTT. Translation: CSVRVHATGTGEAFF. The chain recombines TRBV29-1 with TRBJ1-1, with 8 bases lining up with TRBD1. The CDR3 has 15 residues. CDR1 and CDR2 (germline): SQVTM, ANQGSEA. Germline trimming cut 6 bases from V and 7 bases from J; bases unmatched to any gene: 16.